The next 27 T cell receptor beta chains were all read from a single sample in a study of blood T cell repertoires in COVID-19. Produced via immunoSEQ multiplex PCR; TCRdb's table is partial and in-frame only. The sample lists roughly 50,000 clones, around 86% occurring once. The material sequenced was peripheral blood. The receptors come from a human donor in a cohort sampled during active COVID-19.

This chain uses TRBV28 with TRBJ2-3; 10 bases match TRBD2. Germline assignment: CDR1 MDHEN and CDR2 SYDVKM. The CDR3 spans 16 residues. The V gene end was trimmed by 10 bases and the J gene end by 2 bases; junction bases not matched to a gene: 12. CDR3 region: CAITSGARGLTDTQYF. CDR3 DNA sequence: TGTGCCATAACTAGCGGGGCCCGGGGGCTCACAGATACGCAGTATTTT. The full variable domain, rest sourced from reference TRBV28 and TRBJ2-3, is DVKVTQSSRYLVKRTGEKVFLECVQDMDHENMFWYRQDPGLGLRLIYFSYDVKMKEKGDIPEGYSVSREKKERFSLILESASTNQTSMYLCAITSGARGLTDTQYFGPGTRLTVL.

The rearrangement joins TRBV29-1 to TRBJ2-1, with TRBD2 identical over 7 bases. Trimming took 0 bases from V and 2 from J; bases not matched to a gene: 19. CDR1 SQVTM and CDR2 ANQGSEA come from the germline V gene. CDR3 length: 20 residues. The CDR3 loop reads CSVEDWVEWREMPTYNEQFF. CDR3 sequence (DNA): TGCAGCGTTGAAGATTGGGTGGAGTGGCGGGAGATGCCGACCTACAATGAGCAGTTCTTC.

The CDR3 DNA reads as TGTGCCAGCATCCTAGCGGGGCAGGAGAATGAGCAGTTCTTC. Translated: CASILAGQENEQFF. This chain uses TRBV5-6 with TRBJ2-1; TRBD2 matches at 9 bases. After removal of 6 bases from V and 7 bases from J, the junction contained 8 bases not matched to a gene. From germline, CDR1 is SGHDT and CDR2 YYEEEE. This CDR3 comprises 14 residues.

The chain is built from TRBV14 and TRBJ2-2, with TRBD2 as a possible D gene (6 bases). With 4 bases removed from V and 5 bases from J, the gap between germline ends came to 11 bases. The CDR3 runs to 14 residues. Germline assignment: CDR1 SGHDN and CDR2 FVKESK. CDR3 sequence (DNA): TGTGCCAGCAGCCCTCGGGAGCGAACCGGGGAGCTGTTTTTT. Translation gives CASSPRERTGELFF.

The rearrangement joins TRBV6-5 to TRBJ2-7, with 8 bases matching TRBD2. The germline V gene has CDR1 MNHEY and CDR2 SVGAGI. The CDR3 is 14 amino acids. V lost 6 bases and J lost 2; bases outside the gene matches: 6. CDR3 bases: TGTGCCAGCAGCCCCAGCGGGAGTACCTACGAGCAGTACTTC. Its protein is CASSPSGSTYEQYF.

The V and J genes are TRBV19 and TRBJ2-2; 9 bases line up with TRBD1. Trimming cost V 11 bases and J 2 bases; bases outside gene matches: 6. Germline lookup yields CDR1 LNHDA and CDR2 SQIVND (reference sequence). CDR3 length equals 14 residues. CDR3 sequence (DNA): TGTGCCGCCCGGGACAGGGTCAACACCGGGGAGCTGTTTTTT. Translating it yields CAARDRVNTGELFF.

The V and J genes are TRBV14 and TRBJ2-2, with D maybe TRBD1 (6 bases). V was clipped by 4 bases and J by 4 bases, with 13 bases between them. Looked up from germline, CDR1 is SGHDN and CDR2 is FVKESK. CDR3 length equals 15 residues. The CDR3 DNA is TGTGCCAGCAGCCGAGGTCCACAGGGCACCGGGGAGCTGTTTTTT. Translated, it gives CASSRGPQGTGELFF.

Here the CDR3 reads CATSSTLNTEAFF. The CDR3 nucleotides are TGTGCCACCAGCAGTACTTTGAACACTGAAGCTTTCTTT. The rearrangement links TRBV15 to TRBJ1-1; D not resolved. The CDR3 totals 13 residues. Germline CDR1 is LNHNV and CDR2 is YYDKDF (reference sequence). V was clipped by 3 bases and J by 0 bases, with 5 bases between them.

The J gene is TRBJ2-7, the V gene TRBV12-3 or TRBV12-4; 8 nucleotides align to TRBD1. The CDR3 is 13 residues long. V was clipped by 7 bases and J by 1 base; unmatched bases: 3. The CDR3 DNA is TGTGCCAGCACCAGACAGGGGTCCTACGAGCAGTACTTC. Translated: CASTRQGSYEQYF.

The gene calls are TRBV19 and TRBJ1-1, with 8 bases fitting TRBD1. V shed 0 bases and J 1 base; nucleotides not matched to a gene: 1. The CDR3 totals 15 residues. The V gene's germline CDR1 is LNHDA and CDR2 SQIVND (reference sequence). CDR3 sequence reads: CASSIEGQGNTEAFF. The CDR3 nucleotides are TGTGCCAGTAGTATAGAAGGACAGGGGAACACTGAAGCTTTCTTT.

This chain uses TRBV11-2 with TRBJ1-5, with D uncertain. The germline gives CDR1 SGHAT, CDR2 FQNNGV. The ends were cut back, 3 bases at V and 6 bases at J, with 9 bases in the middle. This CDR3 region has 13 residues. CDR3 bases: TGTGCCAGCAGCTTGGAGGGTGGTCAGCCCCAGCATTTT. It specifies CASSLEGGQPQHF. The full variable domain, its missing parts supplied by reference TRBV11-2 and TRBJ1-5, is EAGVAQSPRYKIIEKRQSVAFWCNPISGHATLYWYQQILGQGPKLLIQFQNNGVVDDSQLPKDRFSAERLKGVDSTLKIQPAKLEDSAVYLCASSLEGGQPQHFGDGTRLSIL.

Only a few counts were recorded for this clone. DNA for the CDR3: TGTGCCAGCAGCCCGGGACTAGCGGGATTGAGCTCCTACGAGCAGTACTTC. This sequence encodes CASSPGLAGLSSYEQYF. V usage is TRBV11-2 and J usage is TRBJ2-7; 13 nucleotides line up with TRBD2. V lost 5 bases, J lost 0 bases, and 7 bases stayed unmatched. The CDR3 is 17 amino acids. Germline CDR1 reads SGHAT; CDR2 reads FQNNGV.

The chain has TRBV6-2 or TRBV6-3 and TRBJ1-1; 7 bases are shared with TRBD1. This CDR3 is built from 14 residues. Germline assignment: CDR1 MNHEY and CDR2 SVGEGT. The V gene end was trimmed by 5 bases and the J gene end by 1 base; junction bases not matched to a gene: 4. The CDR3: CASSRGQPNTEAFF. In nucleotides, the CDR3 is TGTGCCAGCAGTAGGGGACAGCCGAACACTGAAGCTTTCTTT.

The chain carries TRBV7-2 and TRBJ2-2; 7 bases match TRBD1. Looked up from germline, CDR1 is SGHTA and CDR2 is FQGNSA. The V and J ends lost 5 bases and 5 bases, in that order; junction bases with no gene match: 2. The CDR3 is made up of 13 amino acids. The CDR3 loop is CASSPQGTGELFF. The CDR3 DNA follows: TGTGCCAGCAGCCCACAGGGGACCGGGGAGCTGTTTTTT.

The genes are TRBV28 and TRBJ2-7; 8 bases fit TRBD1. The CDR3 is made up of 12 amino acids. Per germline, CDR1 MDHEN and CDR2 SYDVKM. V shed 8 bases, J shed 3 bases, and the junction held 3 bases outside the gene matches. CDR3 sequence (DNA): TGTGCCAGCTCACAGGGGGTCTACGAGCAGTACTTC. It yields the protein CASSQGVYEQYF.

This clone was recorded a few times. The gene calls are TRBV6-2 or TRBV6-3 and TRBJ1-5, with 7 bases that match TRBD1. The CDR3 consists of 15 residues. Germline V lookup: CDR1 MNHEY, CDR2 SVGEGT. Unmatched junction bases numbered 8, after V lost 6 bases and J lost 3 bases. CDR3 sequence: CASSPQGVVNQPQHF. Written as DNA, the CDR3 is TGTGCCAGCAGCCCGCAGGGGGTCGTCAATCAGCCCCAGCATTTT.

The gene calls are TRBV10-1 and TRBJ2-1; a weak D match, TRBD1 (6 bases). Germline CDR1 reads WNHNN; CDR2 reads SYGVQD (reference sequence). The CDR3 runs 11 residues. Trimming took 9 bases from V and 15 from J, leaving 18 bases between them. The CDR3 coding sequence is TGCGCCAGACAGGTATCACAGGGCCCGTTCTTC. It encodes CARQVSQGPFF.

This rearrangement joins TRBV7-2 to TRBJ2-1; D not certain. The V and J ends lost 1 base and 0 bases respectively, with 7 bases between them. This CDR3 contains 15 residues. Per germline, CDR1 SGHTA and CDR2 FQGNSA. CDR3 region: CASSLGDFSYNEQFF. The CDR3 coding sequence is TGTGCCAGCAGCTTAGGAGACTTCTCCTACAATGAGCAGTTCTTC.

The chain joins TRBV5-1 to TRBJ2-5, with 8 bases matching TRBD1. J lost 4 bases, V lost 0 bases, and 2 bases had no gene match. The CDR3 runs 14 residues. Germline CDR1 reads SGHRS; CDR2 reads YFSETQ. This CDR3 reads CASSLGTGTETQYF. For the CDR3, the DNA is TGCGCCAGCAGCTTGGGGACAGGGACAGAGACCCAGTACTTC.

V gene TRBV7-3 combines with J gene TRBJ2-2, with TRBD1 matching over 10 bases. Per germline, CDR1 SGHTA and CDR2 FQGTGA. The CDR3 extends over 16 amino acids. Losses at the gene ends were 5 bases for V and 2 bases for J; bases not matched to a gene: 5. CDR3 region: CASSHGTGANTGELFF. CDR3 DNA sequence: TGTGCCAGCAGCCACGGGACAGGGGCTAACACCGGGGAGCTGTTTTTT.

This clone has a handful of counts. This sequence joins TRBV6-5 and TRBJ1-4; 9 bases fit TRBD1. V was pared by 6 bases and J by 6 bases, with 5 bases of the junction left unmatched. This CDR3 is 14 amino acids long. The V gene's germline CDR1 is MNHEY and CDR2 SVGAGI. The CDR3 nucleotides read TGTGCCAGCAGACCACAGGGGGCGGATGAAAAACTGTTTTTT. The encoded protein is CASRPQGADEKLFF.

The chain has TRBV4-1 and TRBJ2-3, with 12 bases lining up with TRBD1. There are 17 residues in the CDR3. Germline CDR1 is MGHRA and CDR2 is YSYEKL. Trimming took 3 bases from V and 5 from J; bases not matched to a gene: 9. Here the CDR3 reads CASSQGPGTGGVDTQYF. The CDR3 coding sequence is TGCGCCAGCAGCCAGGGCCCCGGGACAGGGGGCGTAGATACGCAGTATTTT.

V and J are TRBV30 and TRBJ1-5, with D unclear. The CDR3 is made up of 14 amino acids. Germline loops: CDR1 GTSNPN, CDR2 SVGIG (reference sequence). Trimming cost V 5 bases and J 2 bases, with 13 bases left between them. Here the CDR3 DNA reads TGTGCCTGGGGGCGTTATCTGGGCAATCAGCCCCAGCATTTT. This gives the protein CAWGRYLGNQPQHF. Looking up the rest from reference TRBV30 and TRBJ1-5 gives the full variable domain: SQTIHQWPATLVQPVGSPLSLECTVEGTSNPNLYWYRQAAGRGLQLLFYSVGIGQISSEVPQNLSASRPQDRQFILSSKKLLLSDSGFYLCAWGRYLGNQPQHFGDGTRLSIL.

V usage is TRBV5-1 and J usage is TRBJ2-6; no clear D. Germline V gene lookup returns CDR1 SGHRS and CDR2 YFSETQ. Trimming took off 0 bases at V and 0 bases at J, with 7 bases between the two ends. The CDR3 is 16 residues long. CDR3 in amino acids: CASSLVASSGANVLTF. Written as DNA, the CDR3 is TGCGCCAGCAGCTTGGTTGCCAGCTCTGGGGCCAACGTCCTGACTTTC.

This sequence joins TRBV7-3 and TRBJ2-1; a possible D gene is TRBD2 (5 bases). V was clipped by 7 bases and J by 1 base, with 11 bases between them. CDR3 length equals 14 residues. Germline CDR1 and CDR2: SGHTA and FQGTGA. The CDR3 loop is CASTPSPSYNEQFF. DNA for the CDR3: TGTGCCAGCACCCCTAGCCCGTCCTACAATGAGCAGTTCTTC.

This clone has only a few counts. This chain joins TRBV27 and TRBJ2-5; TRBD1 is a possible D gene (5 bases). Deletions cut 3 bases from V and 5 bases from J, with 16 bases between. Germline V gene data show CDR1 as MNHEY and CDR2 as SMNVEV (reference sequence). This CDR3 is 15 amino acids long. The DNA of the CDR3 is TGTGCCAGCAGTTTTACTTGGCAGGGCGTGGAGACCCAGTACTTC. Protein sequence: CASSFTWQGVETQYF.

The chain recombines TRBV9 with TRBJ1-5, with D maybe TRBD1 (5 bases). Germline V gene sequence: CDR1 SGDLS, CDR2 YYNGEE. The CDR3 runs to 15 residues. Trimming removed 3 bases from V and 0 bases from J, with 10 bases in between. The chain's CDR3 is CASSAGGNSNQPQHF. The DNA for the CDR3 is TGTGCCAGCAGCGCCGGGGGGAATAGCAATCAGCCCCAGCATTTT. Using reference TRBV9 and TRBJ1-5 for the parts outside the CDR3, the full variable domain is DSGVTQTPKHLITATGQRVTLRCSPRSGDLSVYWYQQSLDQGLQFLIQYYNGEERAKGNILERFSAQQFPDLHSELNLSSLELGDSALYFCASSAGGNSNQPQHFGDGTRLSIL.